The 19 T cell receptor beta chains presented below share a single source sample, sequenced in a study of beta chain features in type 1 diabetes. Regarding the study as a whole: In all four CD4+ subsets, TCRB CDR3 length was significantly, moderately reduced in type 1 diabetes.

The antigens these receptors bind are not known. TCRB transcripts that were expressed got sequenced, as all of the isolated RNA had been reverse transcribed. Measured with immunoSEQ multiplex PCR; TCRdb has only the in-frame clones, and not every one. The sample yields about 340,000 clones, about 14% seen once. The sample taken for sequencing was naive CD4+ T cells from blood. These receptors originate from a woman under 30 with type 1 diabetes.

V is TRBV19 and J is TRBJ1-2; TRBD1 aligns across 9 bases. Germline V CDR1 and CDR2: LNHDA, SQIVND (reference sequence). V shed 5 bases and J 3 bases; nucleotides not matched to a gene: 7. CDR3 size: 15 residues. The CDR3 loop is CASSPDRGWYYGYTF. Here the CDR3 DNA reads TGTGCCAGTAGTCCAGACAGGGGGTGGTACTATGGCTACACCTTC.

This chain uses TRBV28 with TRBJ2-5, with D uncertain. In germline, CDR1 is MDHEN, CDR2 SYDVKM. Trimming shortened V by 6 bases and J by 7 bases, and 21 bases separated the two germline ends. CDR3 size: 15 residues. This chain's CDR3 is CASRPLLAPPGTQYF. Here the CDR3 DNA reads TGTGCCAGCAGACCTTTGTTGGCACCCCCGGGGACCCAGTACTTC.

V usage is TRBV9 and J usage is TRBJ2-2; possible D gene TRBD2, 5 bases. Germline CDR1 SGDLS, CDR2 YYNGEE. V was cut by 0 bases and J by 6 bases, with 12 bases left in between. CDR3 size: 15 residues. The CDR3 coding sequence is TGTGCCAGCAGCGTAGAACGAGGGTGGGCCGGGGAGCTGTTTTTT. Its translation is CASSVERGWAGELFF.

This clone came up a few times. CDR3 nucleotides: TGTGCCTGGAACCAGGGGGCAAAGACCCAGTACTTC. Its protein is CAWNQGAKTQYF. This chain uses TRBV30 with TRBJ2-5; 8 bases are shared with TRBD1. In germline, CDR1 is GTSNPN, CDR2 SVGIG (reference sequence). CDR3 length: 12 residues. With 4 bases clipped from V and 6 bases from J, the junction kept 4 bases outside the gene matches.

The V gene is TRBV2, the J gene TRBJ2-2, with 9 bases that match TRBD2. The CDR3 is 15 residues long. The trim removed 7 bases at V and 1 base at J, leaving 4 bases unmatched. Germline V CDR1 and CDR2: SNHLY, FYNNEI. CDR3 sequence reads: CASTGLALNTGELFF. The CDR3, as DNA: TGTGCCAGCACCGGACTAGCGTTGAACACCGGGGAGCTGTTTTTT.

This rearrangement joins TRBV11-3 to TRBJ2-1; a possible D gene is TRBD2 (6 bases). The length of the CDR3 is 14 residues. V was clipped by 3 bases and J by 3 bases, with 9 bases between them. CDR1 is SGHNT, CDR2 YENEEA, per germline. The CDR3 DNA reads TGTGCCAGCAGCTTGGGACTTGGCTACAATGAGCAGTTCTTC. Its protein product is CASSLGLGYNEQFF. The full variable domain, with the rest looked up from reference TRBV11-3 and TRBJ2-1, is EAGVVQSPRYKIIEKKQPVAFWCNPISGHNTLYWYLQNLGQGPELLIRYENEEAVDDSQLPKDRFSAERLKGVDSTLKIQPAELGDSAVYLCASSLGLGYNEQFFGPGTRLTVL.

V is TRBV11-2 and J is TRBJ2-1, with D perhaps matching TRBD1 (6 bases). Trimming removed 2 bases at V and 6 bases at J, with 8 bases between. This CDR3 is 13 amino acids long. CDR1 SGHAT and CDR2 FQNNGV come from the germline V gene. This CDR3 is CASSLIRGNEQFF. CDR3 in DNA: TGTGCCAGCAGCTTAATCAGGGGCAATGAGCAGTTCTTC.

This clone was counted a few times. The chain employs TRBV10-3 and TRBJ1-1, with 9 bases aligning to TRBD1. With 3 bases clipped from V and 1 base from J, the junction kept 3 bases outside the gene matches. Germline V lookup: CDR1 ENHRY, CDR2 SYGVKD. The CDR3 has 15 amino acids. The CDR3 loop is CAISDRDRENTEAFF. The CDR3 coding sequence is TGTGCCATCAGTGATAGGGACAGGGAGAACACTGAAGCTTTCTTT.

This clone was counted a few times. CDR3 sequence: CSVYRANEKLFF. The CDR3 DNA is TGCAGCGTTTACAGGGCTAATGAAAAACTGTTTTTT. The V gene is TRBV29-1, the J gene TRBJ1-4, with D possibly being TRBD1 (6 bases). The CDR3 is made up of 12 amino acids. The ends were cut back, 5 bases at V and 3 bases at J, with 7 bases in the middle. Germline values: CDR1 SQVTM, CDR2 ANQGSEA.

This clone was observed a few times. The V and J genes are TRBV11-2 and TRBJ2-1; 12 bases align to TRBD2. The CDR3 has 15 amino acids. Germline V gene lookup returns CDR1 SGHAT and CDR2 FQNNGV. V was pared by 2 bases and J by 9 bases, with 5 bases of the junction left unmatched. The CDR3 loop is CASSLPGLAGFEQFF. In nucleotides, the CDR3 is TGTGCCAGCAGCTTACCGGGACTAGCGGGTTTTGAGCAGTTCTTC.

This clone was observed once. This sample includes further DNA sequences coding for the same CDR3. J is TRBJ2-5 and V is TRBV5-1, with D possibly matching TRBD1 (6 bases). From germline, CDR1 is SGHRS and CDR2 YFSETQ. Trimming pared 0 bases from V and 2 bases from J, leaving 8 bases between. The length of the CDR3 is 14 residues. In DNA, the CDR3 is TGCGCCAGCAGCTTGGGGGACACGCAAGAGACCCAGTACTTC. Its protein is CASSLGDTQETQYF.

V and J are TRBV10-3 and TRBJ2-7; 12 bases align to TRBD2. V lost 8 bases and J lost 7; bases outside the gene matches: 3. The CDR3 loop spans 12 amino acids. CDR1 is ENHRY and CDR2 is SYGVKD in the germline V gene. Here the CDR3 DNA reads TGTGCCATCGGAACTAGCGGGAGGGAGCAGTACGTC. This codes for CAIGTSGREQYV.

The chain links TRBV7-2 to TRBJ2-3; maybe TRBD1 (6 bases). Germline V lookup: CDR1 SGHTA, CDR2 FQGNSA. Trimming left V 5 bases short and J 5 bases short, with 17 bases between. This CDR3 has 15 residues. The CDR3 DNA reads as TGTGCCAGCAGCCAGAGGGGGATGAATAGAGATACGCAGTATTTT. It specifies CASSQRGMNRDTQYF.

This clone was detected a few times. The rearrangement links TRBV20-1 to TRBJ2-7; maybe TRBD2 (5 bases). Germline-derived CDR1 and CDR2 are DFQATT and SNEGSKA (reference sequence). This CDR3 region has 11 residues. V lost 5 bases and J lost 4, with 9 bases in between. CDR3 residues: CSAGWEYEQYF. The CDR3 nucleotides read TGCAGTGCTGGCTGGGAGTACGAGCAGTACTTC.

V usage is TRBV2 and J usage is TRBJ2-7; the match to TRBD1 covers 7 bases. This CDR3 has 15 amino acids. Per the germline V gene, CDR1 is SNHLY and CDR2 is FYNNEI. Trimming took 5 bases from V and 0 from J; bases not matched to a gene: 7. This CDR3 reads CASSKGQINSYEQYV. Written as DNA, the CDR3 is TGTGCCAGCAGTAAGGGACAGATAAACTCCTACGAGCAGTACGTC.

V gene TRBV6-1 combines with J gene TRBJ2-1; TRBD1 agrees at 8 bases. J gave up 8 bases and V 2 bases, and 11 bases lay outside the gene matches. Germline CDR1 MNHNS, CDR2 SASEGT. The CDR3 loop spans 16 amino acids. The CDR3 DNA sequence: TGTGCCAGCAGTGAATTCCAGGGGGCGCCTGGGGATGAGCAGTTCTTC. This sequence encodes CASSEFQGAPGDEQFF.

For this clone: Other DNA sequences from this sample encode an identical CDR3 as well. The V and J genes are TRBV9 and TRBJ1-5, with D possibly being TRBD1 (6 bases). Germline CDR1 reads SGDLS; CDR2 reads YYNGEE. V was cut by 0 bases and J by 2 bases, with 9 bases left in between. The CDR3 is 15 amino acids. CDR3 bases: TGTGCCAGCAGCGTAGCAGGGGACGGCAATCAGCCCCAGCATTTT. Translation gives CASSVAGDGNQPQHF.

This clone was detected a few times. The genes are TRBV5-4 and TRBJ2-7; TRBD2 agrees at 13 bases. The CDR3 contains 16 residues. V shed 2 bases, J shed 1 base, and the junction held 3 bases outside the gene matches. The germline V gene has CDR1 SGHNT and CDR2 YYREEE (reference sequence). The CDR3 DNA is TGTGCCAGCAGCTTTGGGGGACTAGCGGGATCCTACGAGCAGTACTTC. It codes for CASSFGGLAGSYEQYF.

This chain joins TRBV28 and TRBJ2-5; D is possibly TRBD1 (7 bases). Germline CDR1 is MDHEN and CDR2 is SYDVKM. The CDR3 length is 15 residues. Trimming took 5 bases from V and 7 from J, leaving 20 bases between them. As DNA, the CDR3 is TGTGCCAGCAGTACCTCAGGGGGGCAATATCTGACCCAGTACTTC. Translated, it gives CASSTSGGQYLTQYF.